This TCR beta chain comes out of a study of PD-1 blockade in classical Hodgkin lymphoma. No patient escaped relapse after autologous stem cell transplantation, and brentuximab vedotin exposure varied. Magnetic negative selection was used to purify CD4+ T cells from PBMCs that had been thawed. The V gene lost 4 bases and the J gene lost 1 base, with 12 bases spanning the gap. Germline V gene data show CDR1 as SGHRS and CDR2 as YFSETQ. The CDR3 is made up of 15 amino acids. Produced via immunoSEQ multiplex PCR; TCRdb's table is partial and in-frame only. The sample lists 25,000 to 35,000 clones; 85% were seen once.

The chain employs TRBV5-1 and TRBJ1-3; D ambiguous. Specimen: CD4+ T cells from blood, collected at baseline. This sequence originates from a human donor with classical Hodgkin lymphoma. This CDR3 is CASSLESASGNTIYF. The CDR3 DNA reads TGCGCCAGCAGCCTGGAGTCCGCGTCTGGAAACACCATATATTTT. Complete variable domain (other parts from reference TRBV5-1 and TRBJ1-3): KAGVTQTPRYLIKTRGQQVTLSCSPISGHRSVSWYQQTPGQGLQFLFEYFSETQRNKGNFPGRFSGRQFSNSRSEMNVSTLELGDSALYLCASSLESASGNTIYFGEGSWLTVV.